Below, 2 T cell receptor beta chains from the same sample are listed, as sequenced in a study of T-cell reconstitution after alpha-beta-depleted transplantation in children. Unique molecular identifiers featured in how the TCRbeta library was prepared. TCRdb re-called the PCR reads with MiXCR, one entry per CDR3 protein. Found here are about 600,000 distinct CDR3 sequences, under 15% of them singletons; the top ten hold 2.2%. The sample consisted of PBMCs, mostly from graft donor cells, taken 360 days after TCRalphabeta/CD19-depleted stem cell transplant. The receptors stem from a male patient under 18 who had a stem cell transplant for acute myeloid leukemia, so the T cells may come from the graft donor.

This clonotype was counted between two and nine times. The rearrangement links TRBV7-8 to TRBJ2-2; the D gene is possibly TRBD1 (6 bases). The V and J ends lost 5 bases and 7 bases respectively, with 17 bases between them. CDR1 and CDR2 from the germline V gene are SGHVS and FQNEAQ. The CDR3 sequence is 15 residues long. The DNA of the CDR3 is TGTGCCAGCAGCACGGGACAATCCGTTAGCGGGGAGCTGTTTTTT. Its translation is CASSTGQSVSGELFF.

Only a few counts were recorded for this clonotype. The chain combines TRBV20-1 with TRBJ1-5, with 7 bases matching TRBD1. The CDR3 totals 13 residues. The V gene's germline CDR1 is DFQATT and CDR2 SNEGSKA (reference sequence). The V and J ends lost 1 base and 12 bases, in that order; junction bases with no gene match: 9. The DNA for the CDR3 is TGCAGTGCTAGAGTTCCCGGACAGGTAATCCAGCATTTT. Protein: CSARVPGQVIQHF.